These 20 T cell receptor beta chains were sequenced from one sample in a study of shared clonotypes between healthy human individuals. Selected positively for CCR7 and CD45RO-negative, naive CD8 cells excluded terminally differentiated effector memory CD45RA+ cells. Only in-frame clones appear in the TCRdb table, and some are missing; sequencing was by immunoSEQ multiplex PCR. The data show about 2.1 million clones, about 92% seen once. The specimen was naive CD8+ T cells from PBMCs. Receptor source: a man between 18 and 35 years old in good health. Some clones in this sample may be carry-over from other donors' samples.

The chain uses TRBV6-5 and TRBJ2-1; no firm D call. The CDR3 is 13 residues long. Deletions cut 2 bases from V and 10 bases from J, with 12 bases between. The germline CDR1 and CDR2 sequences are MNHEY and SVGAGI. Here the CDR3 DNA reads TGTGCCAGCAGTTACGGAGAGCTACCCGAGCAGTTCTTC. This sequence encodes CASSYGELPEQFF.

The gene calls are TRBV30 and TRBJ1-3; D ambiguous. The CDR3 loop spans 13 amino acids. CDR1 and CDR2 from the germline V gene are GTSNPN and SVGIG (reference sequence). V lost 0 bases and J lost 3, with 6 bases in between. CDR3: CAWSVMDGNTIYF. The CDR3 DNA reads as TGTGCCTGGAGTGTCATGGATGGAAACACCATATATTTT.

V is TRBV28 and J is TRBJ1-2; 7 positions match TRBD1. This CDR3 comprises 15 residues. Germline CDR1 is MDHEN and CDR2 is SYDVKM. Losses at the gene ends were 6 bases for V and 0 bases for J; bases not matched to a gene: 7. CDR3 DNA: TGTGCCAGCAGCACCGACAGGGCAACTAACTATGGCTACACCTTC. Translation: CASSTDRATNYGYTF.

The rearrangement joins TRBV7-9 to TRBJ2-5, with 10 bases lining up with TRBD2. V was pared by 6 bases and J by 3 bases, with 4 bases of the junction left unmatched. The CDR3 runs to 14 residues. Germline V gene lookup returns CDR1 SEHNR and CDR2 FQNEAQ (reference sequence). CDR3 in amino acids: CASRPGLAEETQYF. The DNA of the CDR3 is TGTGCCAGCAGGCCCGGACTAGCGGAAGAGACCCAGTACTTC.

The rearrangement uses TRBV19 and TRBJ2-1, with D possibly being TRBD2 (6 bases). The germline CDR1 and CDR2 sequences are LNHDA and SQIVND (reference sequence). The CDR3 covers 13 residues. V dropped 6 bases and J dropped 10 bases, with 16 bases sitting between them. This chain's CDR3 is CASRGFQRVEQFF. The CDR3 DNA reads as TGTGCCAGTAGGGGCTTTCAGCGGGTCGAGCAGTTCTTC.

The V gene is TRBV19, the J gene TRBJ2-3; D is possibly TRBD2 (6 bases). V lost 6 bases, J lost 3 bases, and 10 bases lay in between. The CDR3 extends over 13 amino acids. Germline V gene data show CDR1 as LNHDA and CDR2 as SQIVND (reference sequence). The DNA of the CDR3 is TGTGCCAGTAGCGGGAGTCTGACAGATACGCAGTATTTT. As protein: CASSGSLTDTQYF.

V usage is TRBV7-2 and J usage is TRBJ2-5, with 12 positions matching TRBD2. Germline CDR1 and CDR2: SGHTA and FQGNSA. Losses at the gene ends were 4 bases for V and 3 bases for J; bases not matched to a gene: 3. The CDR3 length is 15 residues. The CDR3 bases are TGTGCCAGCAGCTCACGGACTAGCGGGGAAGAGACCCAGTACTTC. Protein sequence: CASSSRTSGEETQYF.

This clone has a single count. The chain is built from TRBV10-1 and TRBJ1-1, with D maybe TRBD1 (5 bases). Germline V gives CDR1 WNHNN, CDR2 SYGVQD (reference sequence). With 4 bases removed from V and 4 bases from J, the gap between germline ends came to 10 bases. The CDR3 is 13 amino acids. CDR3 residues: CASSAGWSTEAFF. The CDR3 region has the DNA TGCGCCAGCAGTGCAGGGTGGAGCACTGAAGCTTTCTTT.

This chain links TRBV27 with TRBJ2-3; 9 nucleotides align to TRBD2. CDR3 length: 18 residues. V shed 0 bases, J shed 2 bases, and the junction held 9 bases outside the gene matches. Germline lookup yields CDR1 MNHEY and CDR2 SMNVEV (reference sequence). The CDR3 loop is CASSLSRRLAGNTDTQYF. The CDR3 coding sequence is TGTGCCAGCAGTTTATCGAGAAGGCTAGCGGGAAACACAGATACGCAGTATTTT.

The J gene is TRBJ2-4, the V gene TRBV7-3, with no clear D. The V gene lost 11 bases and the J gene lost 8 bases, with 19 bases spanning the gap. Germline V gene data show CDR1 as SGHTA and CDR2 as FQGTGA. This CDR3 contains 13 residues. CDR3 nucleotide sequence: TGTGCCTCCAGCTTCGGTACGCGGCACATTCAGTACTTC. Translated, it gives CASSFGTRHIQYF.

The J gene is TRBJ2-2, the V gene TRBV4-3; D uncertain. Germline CDR1 reads LGHNA; CDR2 reads YSLEER. V lost 1 base to trimming and J lost 5 bases, with 8 bases between them. The CDR3 loop spans 14 amino acids. The CDR3 nucleotides read TGCGCCAGCAGCCAAGGCACGCTAACCGGGGAGCTGTTTTTT. The encoded protein is CASSQGTLTGELFF.

This chain joins TRBV15 and TRBJ2-1; the D is unclear. Deletions cut 1 base from V and 6 bases from J, with 7 bases between. Germline values: CDR1 LNHNV, CDR2 YYDKDF (reference sequence). The CDR3 is 13 amino acids. CDR3 protein: CATSRANPNEQFF. CDR3 in DNA: TGTGCCACCAGCAGAGCTAACCCCAATGAGCAGTTCTTC.

The rearrangement joins TRBV6-5 to TRBJ2-1; 9 nucleotides match TRBD2. Germline V gives CDR1 MNHEY, CDR2 SVGAGI. The CDR3 is 15 residues long. After removal of 6 bases from V and 5 bases from J, the junction contained 8 bases not matched to a gene. The CDR3: CASSQLAGGNNEQFF. Written as DNA, the CDR3 is TGTGCCAGCAGCCAACTAGCGGGTGGAAACAATGAGCAGTTCTTC.

This chain joins TRBV7-9 and TRBJ2-2; D is unclear. V was pared by 4 bases and J by 1 base, with 4 bases between. The CDR3 covers 13 residues. Germline V gives CDR1 SEHNR, CDR2 FQNEAQ (reference sequence). CDR3 loop: CASSYQNTGELFF. CDR3 nucleotide sequence: TGTGCCAGCAGCTACCAGAACACCGGGGAGCTGTTTTTT.

A remark on this clone: Other DNA sequences from this sample encode an identical CDR3 as well. The chain links TRBV5-1 to TRBJ1-3, with D possibly being TRBD1 (5 bases). V lost 0 bases, J lost 2 bases, and 9 bases lay in between. The germline CDR1 and CDR2 sequences are SGHRS and YFSETQ. The CDR3 runs to 15 residues. The CDR3 is CASSLDQGTGNTIYF. CDR3 DNA sequence: TGCGCCAGCAGCTTGGATCAGGGAACTGGAAACACCATATATTTT.

The chain is built from TRBV9 and TRBJ2-7, with D perhaps being TRBD1 or TRBD2 (5 bases each). Germline values: CDR1 SGDLS, CDR2 YYNGEE. The germline V and J ends were trimmed by 3 bases and 4 bases, with 8 bases remaining between them. CDR3 length: 12 amino acids. The CDR3 bases are TGTGCCAGCAGCGGAGGGGAATACGAGCAGTACTTC. Translation gives CASSGGEYEQYF. Combining the CDR3 with reference TRBV9 and TRBJ2-7 gives the whole variable domain DSGVTQTPKHLITATGQRVTLRCSPRSGDLSVYWYQQSLDQGLQFLIQYYNGEERAKGNILERFSAQQFPDLHSELNLSSLELGDSALYFCASSGGEYEQYFGPGTRLTVT.

The chain is built from TRBV4-2 and TRBJ1-1; TRBD1 is a possible D gene (5 bases). Germline V lookup: CDR1 LGHNA, CDR2 YNFKEQ. The CDR3 covers 16 residues. The germline V and J ends were trimmed by 2 bases and 2 bases, with 15 bases remaining between them. CDR3 in amino acids: CASSQIFGTANTEAFF. The CDR3 nucleotides are TGTGCCAGCAGCCAAATCTTTGGGACCGCAAACACTGAAGCTTTCTTT.

This rearrangement joins TRBV2 to TRBJ1-2; no firm D call. CDR1 is SNHLY, CDR2 FYNNEI, per germline. The CDR3 totals 17 residues. The germline V and J ends were trimmed by 2 bases and 4 bases, with 20 bases remaining between them. CDR3 loop: CASSEHSPQRLVYGYTF. CDR3 nucleotides: TGTGCCAGCAGTGAACACAGCCCCCAACGACTCGTCTATGGCTACACCTTC.

The V call is TRBV6-1, the J call TRBJ1-2; no reliable D call. Per the germline V gene, CDR1 is MNHNS and CDR2 is SASEGT. CDR3 length equals 15 residues. Trimming stripped 7 bases from V and 4 bases from J, with 19 bases between. The CDR3 bases are TGTGCCAGCAAACCCTCAGGTTTGGGGTTCTATGGCTACACCTTC. It is translated as CASKPSGLGFYGYTF.

This clone was seen a handful of times. Other DNA sequences in this sample translate to the same CDR3. V is TRBV28 and J is TRBJ1-1; D is uncertain. Germline V lookup: CDR1 MDHEN, CDR2 SYDVKM. The CDR3 is 11 amino acids. Trimming left V 4 bases short and J 5 bases short, with 5 bases between. The DNA for the CDR3 is TGTGCCAGCAGTTGGGGAACTGAAGCTTTCTTT. Translation: CASSWGTEAFF.